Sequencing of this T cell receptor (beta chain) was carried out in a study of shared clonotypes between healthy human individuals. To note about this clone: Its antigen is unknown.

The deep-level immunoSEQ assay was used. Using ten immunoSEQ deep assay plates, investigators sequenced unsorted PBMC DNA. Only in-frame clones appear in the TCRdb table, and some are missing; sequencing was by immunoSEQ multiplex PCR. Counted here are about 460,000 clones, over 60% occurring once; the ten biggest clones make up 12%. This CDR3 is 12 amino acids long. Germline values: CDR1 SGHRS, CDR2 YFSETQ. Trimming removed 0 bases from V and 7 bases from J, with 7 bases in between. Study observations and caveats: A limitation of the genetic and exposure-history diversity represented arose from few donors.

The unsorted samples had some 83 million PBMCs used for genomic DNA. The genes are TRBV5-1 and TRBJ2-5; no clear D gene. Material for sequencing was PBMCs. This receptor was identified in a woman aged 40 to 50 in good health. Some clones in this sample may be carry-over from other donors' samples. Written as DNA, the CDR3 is TGCGCCAGCAGCTTGGAGGGTGGGACCCAGTACTTC. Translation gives CASSLEGGTQYF.